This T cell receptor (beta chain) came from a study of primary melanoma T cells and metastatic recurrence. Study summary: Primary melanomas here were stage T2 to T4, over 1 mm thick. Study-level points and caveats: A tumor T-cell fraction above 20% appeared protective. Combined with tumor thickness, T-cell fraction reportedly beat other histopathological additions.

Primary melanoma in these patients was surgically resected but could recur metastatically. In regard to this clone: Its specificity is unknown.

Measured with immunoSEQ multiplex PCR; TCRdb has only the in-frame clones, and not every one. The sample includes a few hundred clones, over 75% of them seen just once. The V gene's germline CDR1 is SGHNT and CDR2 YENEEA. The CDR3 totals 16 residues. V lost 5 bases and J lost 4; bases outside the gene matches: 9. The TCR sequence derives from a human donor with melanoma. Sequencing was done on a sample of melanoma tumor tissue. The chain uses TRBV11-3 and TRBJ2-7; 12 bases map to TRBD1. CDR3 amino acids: CASSQSGTGGLYEQYF. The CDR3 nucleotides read TGTGCCAGCAGCCAGTCCGGGACAGGGGGCTTGTACGAGCAGTACTTC. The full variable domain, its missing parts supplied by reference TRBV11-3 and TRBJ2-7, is EAGVVQSPRYKIIEKKQPVAFWCNPISGHNTLYWYLQNLGQGPELLIRYENEEAVDDSQLPKDRFSAERLKGVDSTLKIQPAELGDSAVYLCASSQSGTGGLYEQYFGPGTRLTVT.